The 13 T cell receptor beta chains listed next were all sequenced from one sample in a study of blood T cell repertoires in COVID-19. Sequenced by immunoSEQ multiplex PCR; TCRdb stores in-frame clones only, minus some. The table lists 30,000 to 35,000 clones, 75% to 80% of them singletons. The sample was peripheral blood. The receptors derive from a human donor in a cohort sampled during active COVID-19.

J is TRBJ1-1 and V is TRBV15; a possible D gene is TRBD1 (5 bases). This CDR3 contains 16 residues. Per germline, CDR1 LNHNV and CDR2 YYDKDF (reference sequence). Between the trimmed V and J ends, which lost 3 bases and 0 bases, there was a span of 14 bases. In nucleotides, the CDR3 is TGTGCCACCAGCAGGGTTCGGGGGTTTATGAACACTGAAGCTTTCTTT. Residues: CATSRVRGFMNTEAFF.

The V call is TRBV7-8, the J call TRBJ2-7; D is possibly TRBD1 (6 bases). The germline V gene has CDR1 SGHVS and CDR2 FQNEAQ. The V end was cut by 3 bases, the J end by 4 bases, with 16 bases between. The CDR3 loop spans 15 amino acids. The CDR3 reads CASSFPRADRYEQYF. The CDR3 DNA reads TGTGCCAGCAGCTTCCCGAGGGCGGACAGATACGAGCAGTACTTC.

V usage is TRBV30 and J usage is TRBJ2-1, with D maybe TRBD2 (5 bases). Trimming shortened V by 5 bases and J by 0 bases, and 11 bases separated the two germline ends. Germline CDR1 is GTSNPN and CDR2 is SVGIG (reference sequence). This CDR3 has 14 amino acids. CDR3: CAWAQRSSYNEQFF. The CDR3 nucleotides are TGTGCCTGGGCACAGCGGAGCTCCTACAATGAGCAGTTCTTC.

In nucleotides, the CDR3 is TGTGCCAGCAGCTTGGTGGGGGGGATGGGCCCAGCTAACTATGGCTACACCTTC. Amino acids: CASSLVGGMGPANYGYTF. J is TRBJ1-2 and V is TRBV5-4; D perhaps matches TRBD1 (5 bases). Trimming removed 0 bases from V and 0 bases from J, with 18 bases in between. Per the germline V gene, CDR1 is SGHNT and CDR2 is YYREEE (reference sequence). This CDR3 is built from 18 residues.

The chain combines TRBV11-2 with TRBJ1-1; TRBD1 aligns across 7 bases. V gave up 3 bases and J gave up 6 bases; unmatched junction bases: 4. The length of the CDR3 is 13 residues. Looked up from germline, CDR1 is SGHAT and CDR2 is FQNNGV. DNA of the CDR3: TGTGCCAGCAGCTTCACAGGGGTAGCTGAAGCTTTCTTT. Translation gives CASSFTGVAEAFF.

For the CDR3, the DNA is TGTGCCACCAGCAGAGGGGACAGGGGGCGCAGCAATCAGCCCCAGCATTTT. Translating it yields CATSRGDRGRSNQPQHF. The genes are TRBV15 and TRBJ1-5; 12 positions match TRBD1. The CDR3 has 17 amino acids. In germline, CDR1 is LNHNV, CDR2 YYDKDF (reference sequence). Trimming took 1 base from V and 1 from J; bases not matched to a gene: 2.

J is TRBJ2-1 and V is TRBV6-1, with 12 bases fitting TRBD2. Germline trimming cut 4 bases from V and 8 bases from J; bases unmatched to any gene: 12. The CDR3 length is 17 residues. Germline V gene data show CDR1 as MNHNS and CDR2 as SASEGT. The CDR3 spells CASSGPRTSGGRDEQFF. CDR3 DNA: TGTGCCAGCAGTGGTCCCCGAACTAGCGGGGGGCGGGATGAGCAGTTCTTC.

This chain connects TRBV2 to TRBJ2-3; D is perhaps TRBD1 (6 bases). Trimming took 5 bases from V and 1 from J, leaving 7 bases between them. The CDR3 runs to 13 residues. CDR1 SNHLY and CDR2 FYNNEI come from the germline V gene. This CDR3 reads CASSRQGTDTQYF. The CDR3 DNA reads TGTGCCAGCAGTCGACAGGGCACAGATACGCAGTATTTT.

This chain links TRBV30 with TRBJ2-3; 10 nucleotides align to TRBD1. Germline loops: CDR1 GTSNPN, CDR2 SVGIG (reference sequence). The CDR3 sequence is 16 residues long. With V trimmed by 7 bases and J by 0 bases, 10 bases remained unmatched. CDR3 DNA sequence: TGTGCCTCAACCCGGACAGGGGGAACTAGCACAGATACGCAGTATTTT. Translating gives CASTRTGGTSTDTQYF.

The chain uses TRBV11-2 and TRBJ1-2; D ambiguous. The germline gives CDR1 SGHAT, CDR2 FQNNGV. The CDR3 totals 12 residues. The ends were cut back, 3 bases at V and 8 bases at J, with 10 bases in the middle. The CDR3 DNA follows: TGTGCCAGCAGCTTGCAAGCTAGGGGCTACACCTTC. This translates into CASSLQARGYTF.

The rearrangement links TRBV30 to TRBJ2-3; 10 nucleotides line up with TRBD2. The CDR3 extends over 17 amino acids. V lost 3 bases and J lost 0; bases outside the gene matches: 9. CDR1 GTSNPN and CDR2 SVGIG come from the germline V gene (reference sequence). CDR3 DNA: TGTGCCTGGAGCCGCCTCGGACTAGCGGATAGCACAGATACGCAGTATTTT. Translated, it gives CAWSRLGLADSTDTQYF. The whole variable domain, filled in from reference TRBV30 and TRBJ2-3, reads SQTIHQWPATLVQPVGSPLSLECTVEGTSNPNLYWYRQAAGRGLQLLFYSVGIGQISSEVPQNLSASRPQDRQFILSSKKLLLSDSGFYLCAWSRLGLADSTDTQYFGPGTRLTVL.

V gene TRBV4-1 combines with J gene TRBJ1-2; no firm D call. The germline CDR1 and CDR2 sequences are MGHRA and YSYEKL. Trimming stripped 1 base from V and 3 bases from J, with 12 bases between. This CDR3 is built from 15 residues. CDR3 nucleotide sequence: TGCGCCAGCAGCCAAGTCGGGGTACGGGACTATGGCTACACCTTC. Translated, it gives CASSQVGVRDYGYTF.

The CDR3 DNA reads as TGTGCCAGCAGCTTTCAAGGGCGGGTGGACACAGATACGCAGTATTTT. Amino acids: CASSFQGRVDTDTQYF. The gene calls are TRBV7-2 and TRBJ2-3; weak D call: TRBD2 (5 bases). V was cut by 3 bases and J by 2 bases, with 15 bases left in between. CDR3 size: 16 residues. Per germline, CDR1 SGHTA and CDR2 FQGNSA. Based on the CDR3 plus reference TRBV7-2 and TRBJ2-3, the full variable domain is GAGVSQSPSNKVTEKGKDVELRCDPISGHTALYWYRQSLGQGLEFLIYFQGNSAPDKSGLPSDRFSAERTGGSVSTLTIQRTQQEDSAVYLCASSFQGRVDTDTQYFGPGTRLTVL.